Sequencing of this T cell receptor (beta chain) was carried out in a study of spatial heterogeneity in lung cancer. Looking at the study overall: Consistently, beta-chain sequences turned up in larger numbers than alpha-chain sequences did. Raw reads contained each unique TCR and UMI combination more than ten times on average. Overall study results and limits: At tumor resection, ubiquitous expanded TCRs were detected in blood more often than later.

MiXCR was run by TCRdb on the 5' RACE reads, yielding one entry per CDR3 protein. The sample contains approximately 44,000 distinct CDR3 sequences, around 13% of which appear only once. This clonotype has just a few counts. Its antigen remains unknown. The time point: sample taken at primary tumor resection. Patients with untreated early-stage non-small cell lung cancer, numbering 72, were the donors. V lost 7 bases to trimming and J lost 7 bases, with 11 bases between them. The CDR3 is 11 residues long. Germline CDR1 is MDHEN and CDR2 is SYDVKM. The chain uses TRBV28 and TRBJ2-7; D not certain. The TCR sequence derives from a male donor with early-stage non-small cell lung cancer. Sequenced material: PBMCs, taken at surgery. The CDR3 loop is CASNLGWEQYF. CDR3 sequence (DNA): TGTGCCAGCAATTTGGGGTGGGAGCAGTACTTC.